The clone carrying this T cell receptor (beta chain) was observed at least ten times. These data originate in a study of kidney transplant recipient with SARS-CoV-2 infection. The germline gives CDR1 SNHLY, CDR2 FYNNEI. This CDR3 is 11 amino acids long. Trimming shortened V by 1 base and J by 9 bases, and 6 bases separated the two germline ends. TCRdb itself ran the reads through MiXCR, one entry per CDR3 protein. The table lists fewer than 250,000 distinct CDR3 sequences, less than 35% of them singletons. Sequences were derived from a blood sample, sampled at baseline and on approximately day 120 from a kidney transplant recipient. The chain carries TRBV2 and TRBJ1-1; D is unresolved. The sequence came from a young adult male patient who had COVID-19 and was a kidney transplant recipient. A share of the T cells may be of graft donor origin. This CDR3 reads CASSEVKQAFF. CDR3 coding DNA: TGTGCCAGCAGTGAAGTAAAGCAAGCTTTCTTT.